This T cell receptor beta chain came from a study of blood T cell repertoires in COVID-19. For this clone: The sample has other DNA sequences that encode this CDR3 too.

The CDR3 consists of 13 residues. V was trimmed by 1 base and J by 2 bases, leaving 8 bases between them. Germline CDR1 and CDR2: SQVTM and ANQGSEA. The method was immunoSEQ multiplex PCR; TCRdb's version includes in-frame clones alone and lacks a portion of them. The table has roughly 230,000 clones, 70% to 90% seen once. The source material was peripheral blood. The chain employs TRBV29-1 and TRBJ1-2, with a possible D match to TRBD1 (5 bases). This sequence was found in a man aged 35 to 55 with acute or convalescent COVID-19. The CDR3 region is CSVEGQGNYGYTF. The CDR3 DNA sequence: TGCAGCGTTGAAGGTCAGGGAAACTATGGCTACACCTTC.